This T cell receptor beta chain appears in the sequencing data of a study of CDR3 diversity in severe acne. Via MiXCR, TCRdb re-called the PCR reads, giving one row per CDR3 protein. The table lists around 94,000 distinct CDR3 sequences, around 56% of them singletons. This clonotype was recorded a few times. The CDR3 totals 10 residues. The germline V and J ends were trimmed by 5 bases and 5 bases, with 4 bases remaining between them. Germline CDR1 reads SGHTS; CDR2 reads YDEGEE. Material for sequencing was blood. The chain links TRBV5-8 to TRBJ2-5; D gene unclear. The receptor was derived from a male donor with acne. The CDR3 reads CASRAETQYF. The CDR3 DNA reads as TGTGCCAGCAGGGCCGAGACCCAGTACTTC.